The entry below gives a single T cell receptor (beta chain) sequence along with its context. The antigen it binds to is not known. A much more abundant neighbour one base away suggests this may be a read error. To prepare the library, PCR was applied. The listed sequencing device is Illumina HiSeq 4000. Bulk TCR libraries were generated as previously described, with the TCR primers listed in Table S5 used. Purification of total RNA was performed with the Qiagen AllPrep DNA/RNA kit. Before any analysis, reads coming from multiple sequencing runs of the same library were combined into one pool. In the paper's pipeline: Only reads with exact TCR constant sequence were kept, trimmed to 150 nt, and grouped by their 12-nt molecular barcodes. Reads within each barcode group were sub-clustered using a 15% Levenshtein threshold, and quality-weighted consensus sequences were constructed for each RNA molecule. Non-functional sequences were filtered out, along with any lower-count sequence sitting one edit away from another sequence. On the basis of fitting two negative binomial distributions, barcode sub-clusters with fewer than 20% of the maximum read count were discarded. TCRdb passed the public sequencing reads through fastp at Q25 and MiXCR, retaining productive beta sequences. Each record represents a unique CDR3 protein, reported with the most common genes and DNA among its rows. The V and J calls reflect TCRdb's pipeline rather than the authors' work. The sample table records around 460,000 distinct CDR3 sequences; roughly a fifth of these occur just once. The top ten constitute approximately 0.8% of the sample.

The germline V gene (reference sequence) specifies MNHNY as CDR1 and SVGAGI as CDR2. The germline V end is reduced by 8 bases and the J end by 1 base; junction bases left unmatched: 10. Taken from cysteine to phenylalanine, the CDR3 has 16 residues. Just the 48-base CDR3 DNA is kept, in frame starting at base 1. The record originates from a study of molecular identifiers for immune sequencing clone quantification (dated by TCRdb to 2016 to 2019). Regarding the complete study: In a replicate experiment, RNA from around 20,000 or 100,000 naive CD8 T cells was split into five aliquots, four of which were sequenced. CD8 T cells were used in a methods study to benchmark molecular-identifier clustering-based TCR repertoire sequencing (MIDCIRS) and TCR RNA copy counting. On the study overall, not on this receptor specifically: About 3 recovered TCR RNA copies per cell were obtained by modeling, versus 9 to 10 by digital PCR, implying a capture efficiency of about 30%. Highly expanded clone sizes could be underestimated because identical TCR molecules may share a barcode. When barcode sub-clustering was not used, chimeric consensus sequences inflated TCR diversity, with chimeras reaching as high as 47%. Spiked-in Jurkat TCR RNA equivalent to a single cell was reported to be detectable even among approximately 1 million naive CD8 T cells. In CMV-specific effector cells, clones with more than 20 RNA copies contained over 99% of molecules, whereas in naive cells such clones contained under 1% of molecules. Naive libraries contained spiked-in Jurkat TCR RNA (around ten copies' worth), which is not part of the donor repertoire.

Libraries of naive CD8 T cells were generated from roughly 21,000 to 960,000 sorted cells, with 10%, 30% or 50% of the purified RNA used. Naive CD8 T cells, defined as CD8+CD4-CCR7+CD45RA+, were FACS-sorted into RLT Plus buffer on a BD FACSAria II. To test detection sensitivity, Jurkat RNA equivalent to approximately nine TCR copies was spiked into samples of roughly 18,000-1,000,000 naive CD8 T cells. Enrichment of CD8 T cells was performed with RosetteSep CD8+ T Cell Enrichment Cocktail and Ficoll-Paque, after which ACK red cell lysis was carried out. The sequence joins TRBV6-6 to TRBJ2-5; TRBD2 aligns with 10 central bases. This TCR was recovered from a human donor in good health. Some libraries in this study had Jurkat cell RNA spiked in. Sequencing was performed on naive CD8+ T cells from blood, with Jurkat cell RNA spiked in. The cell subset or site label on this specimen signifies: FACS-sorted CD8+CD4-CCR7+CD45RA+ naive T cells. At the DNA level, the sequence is TGTGCCAGCGGATCGGCTAGCGGGGGACTCCAAGAGACCCAGTACTTC. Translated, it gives CASGSASGGLQETQYF.